One and the same sample provided the 19 T cell receptor beta chains below, sequenced in a study of brain T cells in children with intractable seizures (dated by TCRdb to about 2021). Library prep was done by the immunoSEQ multiplex PCR assay. Drawn from immuneACCESS, this table holds only the in-frame rearrangements with V and J called that TCRdb kept. Clones are partly lost; checked studies trace under half to an unresolved V gene and leave the rest unexplained. The sample table shows about 350,000 clones, and about 93% are seen once. 5.7% of the sample rests with the top ten. The intended sense of this specimen's time point label: blood from clinic visit 5 months post-surgery; TSC patient then seizure free. The sample consisted of peripheral blood, taken 4 to 5 months after surgery. The receptors derive from a boy in the first two years of life with tuberous sclerosis and intractable seizures.

The count of this clone is one. V is TRBV12-3 or TRBV12-4 and J is TRBJ1-3; D not certain. The length of the CDR3 is 12 residues. V lost 8 bases to trimming and J lost 0 bases, with 5 bases between them. CDR3 coding DNA: TGTGCCAGCGGGCTCTCTGGAAACACCATATATTTT. Protein product: CASGLSGNTIYF.

This clone appeared a single time. The rearrangement joins TRBV7-3 to TRBJ2-3; D unclear. Germline values: CDR1 SGHTA, CDR2 FQGTGA. V was shortened by 5 bases and J by 0 bases, with 18 bases between the two germline ends. The CDR3 totals 17 residues. The CDR3 protein is CASSLGRSTSSTDTQYF. The CDR3 bases are TGTGCCAGCAGCCTCGGACGGTCTACCTCTAGCACAGATACGCAGTATTTT.

V gene TRBV6-5 combines with J gene TRBJ2-3; the match to TRBD2 covers 7 bases. J lost 0 bases, V lost 8 bases, and 5 bases had no gene match. This CDR3 region has 14 residues. Germline-derived CDR1 and CDR2 are MNHEY and SVGAGI. The CDR3 here is CASRLAASTDTQYF. The DNA for the CDR3 is TGTGCCAGCCGGCTAGCGGCTAGCACAGATACGCAGTATTTT.

This clone was recorded only once. This chain uses TRBV3-1 (or the pseudogene TRBV3-2) with TRBJ2-3, with TRBD1 matching over 7 bases. This CDR3 has 12 residues. Trimming took 4 bases from V and 11 from J; bases not matched to a gene: 6. Germline CDR1 reads LGHDT; CDR2 reads YNNKEL (reference sequence). As DNA, the CDR3 is TGTGCCAGCAGCCGAGGACAGGATTTGCAGTATTTT. Translating gives CASSRGQDLQYF.

The chain has TRBV2 and TRBJ2-5, with TRBD1 matching 10 bases. The CDR3 is made up of 13 amino acids. CDR1 and CDR2 from the germline V gene are SNHLY and FYNNEI. The V segment lost 9 bases and the J segment 3 bases; nucleotides outside the gene matches: 4. Written as DNA, the CDR3 is TGTGCCAGTGGGACAGGGGCCGAAGAGACCCAGTACTTC. Translation gives CASGTGAEETQYF.

The gene calls are TRBV4-2 and TRBJ2-7; TRBD2 agrees at 12 bases. The germline gives CDR1 LGHNA, CDR2 YNFKEQ. Unmatched junction bases numbered 14, after V lost 4 bases and J lost 4 bases. The CDR3 runs to 18 residues. CDR3 region: CASSPSLAGGTRSYEQYF. In DNA, the CDR3 is TGTGCCAGCAGCCCCTCACTAGCGGGGGGCACTAGGTCTTACGAGCAGTACTTC.

The chain recombines TRBV9 with TRBJ1-1; unclear D gene. The CDR3 has 14 residues. Trimming shortened V by 0 bases and J by 8 bases, and 14 bases separated the two germline ends. Germline assignment: CDR1 SGDLS and CDR2 YYNGEE. The CDR3 loop is CASSVDLRLTEAFF. In DNA, the CDR3 is TGTGCCAGCAGCGTAGACCTGCGGCTCACGGAAGCTTTCTTT.

This clone appeared once. The chain is built from TRBV6-5 and TRBJ1-4; perhaps TRBD1 as D (5 bases). The ends were cut back, 2 bases at V and 16 bases at J, with 11 bases in the middle. Looked up from germline, CDR1 is MNHEY and CDR2 is SVGAGI. The CDR3 is 11 amino acids. The CDR3 DNA is TGTGCCAGCAGTTACGGGGCCGTGGAGTTTTTT. This translates into CASSYGAVEFF.

The V call is TRBV7-8, the J call TRBJ2-1; D might be TRBD2 (5 bases). Germline lookup yields CDR1 SGHVS and CDR2 FQNEAQ. With 5 bases removed from V and 2 bases from J, the gap between germline ends came to 10 bases. The CDR3 covers 14 residues. The CDR3 loop reads CASSKERAYNEQFF. The CDR3 DNA sequence: TGTGCCAGCAGCAAAGAGAGGGCCTACAATGAGCAGTTCTTC. The full variable domain, in which reference TRBV7-8 and TRBJ2-1 provide the parts outside the CDR3, is GAGVSQSPRYKVAKRGQDVALRCDPISGHVSLFWYQQALGQGPEFLTYFQNEAQLDKSGLPSDRFFAERPEGSVSTLKIQRTQQEDSAVYLCASSKERAYNEQFFGPGTRLTVL.

This chain uses TRBV9 with TRBJ2-1; D may be TRBD2 (5 bases). V was cut by 3 bases and J by 6 bases, with 13 bases left in between. This CDR3 has 14 amino acids. Germline V gene lookup returns CDR1 SGDLS and CDR2 YYNGEE. CDR3 coding DNA: TGTGCCAGCAGCGGAGAAACTAGTGGCAATGAGCAGTTCTTC. It translates to CASSGETSGNEQFF.

The table lists this clone with a few counts. One end of the junction does not line up with germline, which may come from a read error. The chain carries TRBV12-3 or TRBV12-4 and TRBJ1-1; 8 bases map to TRBD1. This CDR3 has 11 amino acids. The CDR3 protein is CASSRTGGRLF. In DNA form, the CDR3 reads TGTGCCAGCAGTCGTACAGGGGGACGGCTCTTT.

This chain joins TRBV7-2 and TRBJ1-1; TRBD1 aligns across 10 bases. The V gene end was trimmed by 4 bases and the J gene end by 11 bases; junction bases not matched to a gene: 7. The CDR3 has 13 residues. The germline V gene encodes CDR1 SGHTA and CDR2 FQGNSA. CDR3 amino acids: CASSSDRGLIAFF. CDR3 DNA: TGTGCCAGCAGCTCGGACAGGGGGTTGATCGCTTTCTTT.

The chain links TRBV14 to TRBJ1-3; unclear D gene. The V and J ends lost 1 base and 3 bases respectively, with 13 bases between them. The V gene's germline CDR1 is SGHDN and CDR2 FVKESK. This CDR3 region has 16 residues. Here the CDR3 DNA reads TGTGCCAGCAGCCAAGCGGGGTTTGTTTATGGAAACACCATATATTTT. Translating gives CASSQAGFVYGNTIYF.

The V call is TRBV19, the J call TRBJ1-3; D gene uncertain. This CDR3 has 14 residues. Trimming left V 7 bases short and J 4 bases short, with 14 bases between. CDR1 and CDR2 from the germline V gene are LNHDA and SQIVND (reference sequence). Written as DNA, the CDR3 is TGTGCCAGTAACAATATGTCCTCCGGAAACACCATATATTTT. Translating gives CASNNMSSGNTIYF.

The chain uses TRBV5-6 and TRBJ2-1; 10 bases map to TRBD2. CDR1 SGHDT and CDR2 YYEEEE come from the germline V gene. The CDR3 contains 16 residues. Unmatched junction bases numbered 8, after V lost 4 bases and J lost 4 bases. This CDR3 reads CASSERASGSYNEQFF. The CDR3 DNA follows: TGTGCCAGCAGCGAAAGGGCTAGCGGGAGTTACAATGAGCAGTTCTTC.

The V and J genes are TRBV9 and TRBJ2-1; 9 positions match TRBD2. Germline CDR1 is SGDLS and CDR2 is YYNGEE. V was clipped by 0 bases and J by 7 bases; unmatched bases: 5. The CDR3 is made up of 15 amino acids. In DNA, the CDR3 is TGTGCCAGCAGCGTAGCGGGACTAGCATTGAATGAGCAGTTCTTC. Its protein is CASSVAGLALNEQFF.

This chain uses TRBV28 with TRBJ1-5; 8 bases are a match to TRBD1. V lost 6 bases to trimming and J lost 5 bases; unmatched junction nucleotides: 9. The germline CDR1 and CDR2 sequences are MDHEN and SYDVKM. The CDR3 covers 15 residues. The chain's CDR3 is CASRSRTGFHQPQHF. The CDR3 DNA is TGTGCCAGCAGATCCCGGACAGGGTTCCATCAGCCCCAGCATTTT.

The gene calls are TRBV4-1 and TRBJ2-7; D gene unclear. In germline, CDR1 is MGHRA, CDR2 YSYEKL. The length of the CDR3 is 17 residues. Trimming took off 1 base at V and 2 bases at J, with 18 bases between the two ends. The CDR3 loop reads CASSQVGKALQPYEQYF. CDR3 sequence (DNA): TGCGCCAGCAGCCAAGTCGGTAAGGCCCTCCAGCCCTACGAGCAGTACTTC.

V is TRBV24-1 and J is TRBJ2-3, with 9 bases aligning to TRBD1. The V gene's germline CDR1 is KGHDR and CDR2 SFDVKD. The CDR3 extends over 14 amino acids. Trimming took 6 bases from V and 3 from J; bases not matched to a gene: 3. CDR3 loop: CATSSGTGTDTQYF. In DNA, the CDR3 is TGTGCCACCAGTTCCGGGACAGGGACAGATACGCAGTATTTT.